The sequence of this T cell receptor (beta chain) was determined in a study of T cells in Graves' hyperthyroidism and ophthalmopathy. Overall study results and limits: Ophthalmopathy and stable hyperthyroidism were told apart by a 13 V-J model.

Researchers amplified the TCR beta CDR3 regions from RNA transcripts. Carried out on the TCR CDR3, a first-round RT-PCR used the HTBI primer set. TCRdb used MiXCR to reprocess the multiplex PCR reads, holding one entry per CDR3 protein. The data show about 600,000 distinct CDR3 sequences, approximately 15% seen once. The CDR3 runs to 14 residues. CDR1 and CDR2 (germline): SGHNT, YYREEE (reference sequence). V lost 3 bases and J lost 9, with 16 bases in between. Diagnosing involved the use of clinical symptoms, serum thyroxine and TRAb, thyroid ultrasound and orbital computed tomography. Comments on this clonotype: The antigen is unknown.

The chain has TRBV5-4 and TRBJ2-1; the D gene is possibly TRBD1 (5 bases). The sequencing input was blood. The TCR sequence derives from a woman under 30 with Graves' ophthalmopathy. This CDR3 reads CASSSAGLDGEQFF. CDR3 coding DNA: TGTGCCAGCAGCTCGGCAGGGTTGGACGGTGAGCAGTTCTTC.